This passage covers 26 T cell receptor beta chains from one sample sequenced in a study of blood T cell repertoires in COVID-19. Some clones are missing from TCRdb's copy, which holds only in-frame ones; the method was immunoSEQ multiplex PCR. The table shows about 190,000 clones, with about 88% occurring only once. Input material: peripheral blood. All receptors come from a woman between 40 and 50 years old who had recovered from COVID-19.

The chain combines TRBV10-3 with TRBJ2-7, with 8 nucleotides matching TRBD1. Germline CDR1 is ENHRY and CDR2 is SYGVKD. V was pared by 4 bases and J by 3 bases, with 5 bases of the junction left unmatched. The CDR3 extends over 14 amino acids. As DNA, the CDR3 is TGTGCCATCAGTGTCTCCGGGACAGGCTACGAGCAGTACTTC. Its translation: CAISVSGTGYEQYF.

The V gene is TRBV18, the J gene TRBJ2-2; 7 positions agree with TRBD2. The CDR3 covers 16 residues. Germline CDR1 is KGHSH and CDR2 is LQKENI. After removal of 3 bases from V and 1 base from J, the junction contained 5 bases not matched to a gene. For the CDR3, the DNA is TGTGCCAGCTCACCGGCGGGGGAATTGAACACCGGGGAGCTGTTTTTT. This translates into CASSPAGELNTGELFF.

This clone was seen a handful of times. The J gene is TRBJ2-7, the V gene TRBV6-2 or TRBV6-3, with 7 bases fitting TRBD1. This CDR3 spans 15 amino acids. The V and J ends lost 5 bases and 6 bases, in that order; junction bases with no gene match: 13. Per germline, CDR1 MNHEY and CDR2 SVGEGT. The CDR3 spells CASSPIQGYVSEQYF. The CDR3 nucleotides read TGTGCCAGCAGTCCCATACAGGGGTATGTTTCCGAGCAGTACTTC.

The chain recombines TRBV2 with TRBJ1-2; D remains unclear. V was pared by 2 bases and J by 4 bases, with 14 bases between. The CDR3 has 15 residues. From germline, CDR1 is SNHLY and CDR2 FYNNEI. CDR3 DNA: TGTGCCAGCAGTGAATCGGCCACTACTTCCTATGGCTACACCTTC. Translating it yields CASSESATTSYGYTF.

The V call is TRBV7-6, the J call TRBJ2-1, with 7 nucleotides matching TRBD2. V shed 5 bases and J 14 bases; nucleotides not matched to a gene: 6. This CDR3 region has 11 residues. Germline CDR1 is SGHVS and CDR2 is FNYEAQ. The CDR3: CASSLSGREFF. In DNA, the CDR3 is TGTGCCAGCAGCCTCTCGGGGAGGGAGTTCTTC.

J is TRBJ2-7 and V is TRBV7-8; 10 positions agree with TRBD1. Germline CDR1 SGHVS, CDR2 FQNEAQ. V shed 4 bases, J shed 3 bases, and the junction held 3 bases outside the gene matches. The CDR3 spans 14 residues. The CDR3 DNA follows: TGTGCCAGCAGCTCGGGACAGGGGAACTACGAGCAGTACTTC. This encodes CASSSGQGNYEQYF. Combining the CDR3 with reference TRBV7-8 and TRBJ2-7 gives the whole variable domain GAGVSQSPRYKVAKRGQDVALRCDPISGHVSLFWYQQALGQGPEFLTYFQNEAQLDKSGLPSDRFFAERPEGSVSTLKIQRTQQEDSAVYLCASSSGQGNYEQYFGPGTRLTVT.

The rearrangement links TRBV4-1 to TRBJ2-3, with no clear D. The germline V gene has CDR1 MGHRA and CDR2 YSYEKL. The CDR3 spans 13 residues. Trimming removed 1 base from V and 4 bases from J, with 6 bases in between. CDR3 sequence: CASSQGEADTQYF. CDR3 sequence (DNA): TGCGCCAGCAGCCAAGGAGAAGCAGATACGCAGTATTTT.

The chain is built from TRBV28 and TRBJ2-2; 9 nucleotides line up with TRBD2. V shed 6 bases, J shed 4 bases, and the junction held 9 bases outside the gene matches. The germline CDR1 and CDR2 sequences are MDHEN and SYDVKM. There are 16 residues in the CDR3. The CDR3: CASRPGLARGTGELFF. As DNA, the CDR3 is TGTGCCAGCAGGCCCGGACTAGCGCGCGGCACCGGGGAGCTGTTTTTT.

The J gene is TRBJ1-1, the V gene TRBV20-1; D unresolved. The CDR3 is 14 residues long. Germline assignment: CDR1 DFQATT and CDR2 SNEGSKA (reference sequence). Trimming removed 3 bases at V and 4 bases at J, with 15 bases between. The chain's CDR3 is CSASSYSFSTEAFF. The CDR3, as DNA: TGCAGTGCTAGTTCCTACTCTTTCTCCACTGAAGCTTTCTTT.

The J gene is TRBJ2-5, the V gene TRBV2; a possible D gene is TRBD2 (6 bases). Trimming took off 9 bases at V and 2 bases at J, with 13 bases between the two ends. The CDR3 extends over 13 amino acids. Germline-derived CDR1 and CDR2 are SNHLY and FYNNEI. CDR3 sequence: CASGGSGQETQYF. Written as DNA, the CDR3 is TGTGCCAGTGGGGGGAGTGGGCAAGAGACCCAGTACTTC.

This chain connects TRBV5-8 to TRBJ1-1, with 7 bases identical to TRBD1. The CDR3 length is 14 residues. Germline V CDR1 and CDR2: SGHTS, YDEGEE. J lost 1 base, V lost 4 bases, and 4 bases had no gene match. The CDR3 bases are TGTGCCAGCAGCCAAGGGACAGCGAACACTGAAGCTTTCTTT. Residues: CASSQGTANTEAFF. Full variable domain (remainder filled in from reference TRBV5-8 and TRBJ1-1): EAGVTQSPTHLIKTRGQQATLRCSPISGHTSVYWYQQALGLGLQFLLWYDEGEERNRGNFPPRFSGRQFPNYSSELNVNALELEDSALYLCASSQGTANTEAFFGQGTRLTVV.

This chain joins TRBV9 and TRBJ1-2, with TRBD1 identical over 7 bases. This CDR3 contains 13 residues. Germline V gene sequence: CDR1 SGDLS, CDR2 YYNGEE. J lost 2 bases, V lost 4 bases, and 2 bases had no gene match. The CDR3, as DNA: TGTGCCAGCAGCCCGACAGGGAACTATGGCTACACCTTC. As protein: CASSPTGNYGYTF.

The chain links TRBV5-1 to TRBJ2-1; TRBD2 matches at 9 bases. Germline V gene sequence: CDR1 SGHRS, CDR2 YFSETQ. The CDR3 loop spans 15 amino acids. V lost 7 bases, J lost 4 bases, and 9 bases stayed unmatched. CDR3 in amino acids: CASQTSSGNYNEQFF. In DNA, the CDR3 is TGCGCCAGCCAAACTTCTAGCGGGAATTACAATGAGCAGTTCTTC.

In DNA form, the CDR3 reads TGTGCCAGCGCCGGCGGGAATCAGCCCCAGCATTTT. Protein product: CASAGGNQPQHF. The chain combines TRBV28 with TRBJ1-5; no firm D call. Germline V gives CDR1 MDHEN, CDR2 SYDVKM. There are 12 residues in the CDR3. V was shortened by 8 bases and J by 4 bases, with 9 bases between the two germline ends.

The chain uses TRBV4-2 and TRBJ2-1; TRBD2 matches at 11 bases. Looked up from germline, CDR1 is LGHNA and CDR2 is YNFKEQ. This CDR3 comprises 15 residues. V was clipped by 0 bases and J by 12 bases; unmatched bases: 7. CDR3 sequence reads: CASSQEGTSGLMQFF. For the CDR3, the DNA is TGTGCCAGCAGCCAAGAAGGGACTAGCGGACTAATGCAGTTCTTC.

CDR3 loop: CASSQWLADSNQPQHF. Here the CDR3 DNA reads TGTGCCAGCAGCCAATGGCTTGCGGATAGCAATCAGCCCCAGCATTTT. V gene TRBV16 combines with J gene TRBJ1-5; D not certain. CDR3 length equals 16 residues. Per the germline V gene, CDR1 is KGHSY and CDR2 is FQNENV. V lost 1 base and J lost 0, with 10 bases in between.

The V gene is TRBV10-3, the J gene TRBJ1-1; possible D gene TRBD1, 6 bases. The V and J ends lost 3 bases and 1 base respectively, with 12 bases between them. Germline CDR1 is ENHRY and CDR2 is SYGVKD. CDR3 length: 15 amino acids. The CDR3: CAISDSRGWNTEAFF. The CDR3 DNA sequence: TGTGCCATCAGTGACTCCAGGGGTTGGAACACTGAAGCTTTCTTT.

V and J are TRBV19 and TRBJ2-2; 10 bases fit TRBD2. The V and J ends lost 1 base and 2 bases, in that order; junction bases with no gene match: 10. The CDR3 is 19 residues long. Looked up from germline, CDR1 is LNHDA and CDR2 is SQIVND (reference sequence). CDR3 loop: CASSIVVPSGRSNTGELFF. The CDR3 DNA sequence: TGTGCCAGTAGTATAGTGGTCCCTAGCGGGAGATCCAACACCGGGGAGCTGTTTTTT.

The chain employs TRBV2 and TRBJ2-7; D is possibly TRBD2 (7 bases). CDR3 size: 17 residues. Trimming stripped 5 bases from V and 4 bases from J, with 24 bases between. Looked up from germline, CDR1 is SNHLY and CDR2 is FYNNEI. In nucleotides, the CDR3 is TGTGCCAGCAGTCCATCTATCCTTAACAGGGAGGGTTACGAGCAGTACTTC. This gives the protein CASSPSILNREGYEQYF.

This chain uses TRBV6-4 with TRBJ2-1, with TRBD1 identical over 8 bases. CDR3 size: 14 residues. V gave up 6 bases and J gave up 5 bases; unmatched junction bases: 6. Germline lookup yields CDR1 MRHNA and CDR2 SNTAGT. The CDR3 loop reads CASSLDRANNEQFF. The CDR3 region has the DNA TGTGCCAGCAGCTTGGACAGGGCTAACAATGAGCAGTTCTTC.

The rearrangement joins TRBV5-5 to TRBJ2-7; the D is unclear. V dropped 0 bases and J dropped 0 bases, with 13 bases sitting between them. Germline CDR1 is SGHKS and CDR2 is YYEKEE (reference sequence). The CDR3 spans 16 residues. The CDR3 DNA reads TGTGCCAGCAGCTTGGAACCCTTACCAGTCTCCTACGAGCAGTACTTC. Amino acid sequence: CASSLEPLPVSYEQYF.

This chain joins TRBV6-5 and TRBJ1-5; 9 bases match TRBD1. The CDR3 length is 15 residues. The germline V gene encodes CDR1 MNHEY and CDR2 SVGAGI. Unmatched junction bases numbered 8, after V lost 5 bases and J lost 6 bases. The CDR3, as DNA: TGTGCCAGCAGTACGGGACAGGGTGGACCTCAGCCCCAGCATTTT. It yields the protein CASSTGQGGPQPQHF.

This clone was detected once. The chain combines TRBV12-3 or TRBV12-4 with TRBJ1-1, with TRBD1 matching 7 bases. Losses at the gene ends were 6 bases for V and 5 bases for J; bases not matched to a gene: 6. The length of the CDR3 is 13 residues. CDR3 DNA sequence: TGTGCCAGCAGGCCCACAGGGGTTACTGAAGCTTTCTTT. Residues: CASRPTGVTEAFF.

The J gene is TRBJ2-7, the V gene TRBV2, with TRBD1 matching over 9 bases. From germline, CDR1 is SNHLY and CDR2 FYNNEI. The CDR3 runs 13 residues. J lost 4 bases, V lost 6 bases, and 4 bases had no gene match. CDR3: CASSVGQGYEQYF. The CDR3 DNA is TGTGCCAGCAGCGTCGGACAGGGGTACGAGCAGTACTTC.

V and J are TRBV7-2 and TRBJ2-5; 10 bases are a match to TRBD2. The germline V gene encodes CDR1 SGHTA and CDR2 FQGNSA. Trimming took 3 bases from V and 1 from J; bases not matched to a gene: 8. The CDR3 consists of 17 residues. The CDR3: CASSLGLAQGPQETQYF. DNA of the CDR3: TGTGCCAGCAGCTTGGGACTAGCGCAGGGGCCCCAAGAGACCCAGTACTTC.

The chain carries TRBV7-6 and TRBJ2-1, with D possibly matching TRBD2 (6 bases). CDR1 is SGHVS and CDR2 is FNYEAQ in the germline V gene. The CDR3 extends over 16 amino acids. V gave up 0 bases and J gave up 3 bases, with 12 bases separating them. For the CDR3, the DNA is TGTGCCAGCAGCTTAGCGTTCCCGCGGGGCTACAATGAGCAGTTCTTC. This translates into CASSLAFPRGYNEQFF.